A selection of T cell receptor beta chains follows, all from one sample in a study of blood T cell repertoires in COVID-19. The method was immunoSEQ multiplex PCR; TCRdb's version includes in-frame clones alone and lacks a portion of them. This sample has a few hundred thousand clones, with about 91% found just once. The sample was peripheral blood. All receptors come from a woman between 25 and 40 years old who had recovered from COVID-19. Each CDR3 is given with its conserved first and last residue. The D gene is left open where the match is weak. Clone size is not always given. Where it is, it says once, few, many or a class for expanded clones.

cdr3_aa: CATSRQEDQPQHF
cdr3_nt: TGTGCCACCAGCAGACAGGAGGATCAGCCCCAGCATTTT
v_call: TRBV15
j_call: TRBJ1-5
d_call: .
clone_size: .

cdr3_aa: CASSSPQISNTEAFF
cdr3_nt: TGTGCCAGCAGTTCCCCACAGATCAGCAACACTGAAGCTTTCTTT
v_call: TRBV6-6
j_call: TRBJ1-1
d_call: .
clone_size: .

cdr3_aa: CASSQDPGTPNTGELFF
cdr3_nt: TGTGCCAGCAGTCAAGATCCCGGGACACCTAACACCGGGGAGCTGTTTTTT
v_call: TRBV28
j_call: TRBJ2-2
d_call: .
clone_size: .

cdr3_aa: CASMPSGGTYTGELFF
cdr3_nt: TGTGCCAGTATGCCTAGCGGGGGGACCTACACCGGGGAGCTGTTTTTT
v_call: TRBV19
j_call: TRBJ2-2
d_call: TRBD2
clone_size: once

cdr3_aa: CASSQYRDTTYEQYF
cdr3_nt: TGTGCCAGCAGCCAATACCGGGACACAACCTACGAGCAGTACTTC
v_call: TRBV13
j_call: TRBJ2-7
d_call: .
clone_size: .

cdr3_aa: CASSPGAQEPTEAFF
cdr3_nt: TGTGCCAGCTCACCAGGGGCGCAGGAGCCAACTGAAGCTTTCTTT
v_call: TRBV18
j_call: TRBJ1-1
d_call: .
clone_size: .

cdr3_aa: CASSLAGGQETQYF
cdr3_nt: TGTGCCAGCAGCTTAGCGGGGGGCCAAGAGACCCAGTACTTC
v_call: TRBV7-2
j_call: TRBJ2-5
d_call: .
clone_size: .

cdr3_aa: CASSYQGEQPQHF
cdr3_nt: TGTGCCAGCAGCTACCAGGGGGAACAGCCCCAGCATTTT
v_call: TRBV7-9
j_call: TRBJ1-5
d_call: TRBD1
clone_size: few

cdr3_aa: CASRERGSGNTIYF
cdr3_nt: TGTGCCAGCAGGGAACGGGGCTCTGGAAACACCATATATTTT
v_call: TRBV5-6
j_call: TRBJ1-3
d_call: .
clone_size: .

cdr3_aa: CASSLARGQGASSSYEQYF
cdr3_nt: TGTGCCAGCAGCTTAGCTCGAGGACAGGGGGCCTCGAGCTCCTACGAGCAGTACTTC
v_call: TRBV7-9
j_call: TRBJ2-7
d_call: TRBD1
clone_size: .

cdr3_aa: CASSLEEAGHYNEQFF
cdr3_nt: TGTGCCAGCAGCTTAGAGGAAGCGGGACACTACAATGAGCAGTTCTTC
v_call: TRBV11-2
j_call: TRBJ2-1
d_call: .
clone_size: .

cdr3_aa: CASTRDSENTEAFF
cdr3_nt: TGTGCCAGTACCCGGGACAGTGAGAACACTGAAGCTTTCTTT
v_call: TRBV19
j_call: TRBJ1-1
d_call: TRBD1
clone_size: .

cdr3_aa: CASSYSISGNQPQHF
cdr3_nt: TGTGCCAGCAGTTACTCGATTTCAGGGAATCAGCCCCAGCATTTT
v_call: TRBV6-5
j_call: TRBJ1-5
d_call: .
clone_size: .

cdr3_aa: CASSVAGSYNEQFF
cdr3_nt: TGTGCCAGCAGTGTAGCGGGCTCCTACAATGAGCAGTTCTTC
v_call: TRBV27
j_call: TRBJ2-1
d_call: TRBD2
clone_size: .

cdr3_aa: CASSRPSSYEQYF
cdr3_nt: TGTGCCAGCAGCCGCCCGAGCTCCTACGAGCAGTACTTC
v_call: TRBV2
j_call: TRBJ2-7
d_call: .
clone_size: .

cdr3_aa: CASSYSEQAYNEQFF
cdr3_nt: TGTGCCAGCAGTTACTCAGAGCAGGCTTACAATGAGCAGTTCTTC
v_call: TRBV6-2/TRBV6-3
j_call: TRBJ2-1
d_call: .
clone_size: .

cdr3_aa: CASSPLDTNNSPLHF
cdr3_nt: TGTGCCAGCAGTCCTCTGGACACAAATAATTCACCCCTCCACTTT
v_call: TRBV25-1
j_call: TRBJ1-6
d_call: .
clone_size: .

cdr3_aa: CASSLLASGVTDTQYF
cdr3_nt: TGCGCCAGCAGCTTGTTGGCTAGCGGAGTAACAGATACGCAGTATTTT
v_call: TRBV5-1
j_call: TRBJ2-3
d_call: TRBD2
clone_size: .

cdr3_aa: CASSLWGRRQGRSSTDTQYF
cdr3_nt: TGTGCCAGCAGTTTATGGGGTCGGAGACAGGGACGATCTAGCACAGATACGCAGTATTTT
v_call: TRBV28
j_call: TRBJ2-3
d_call: TRBD1
clone_size: .

cdr3_aa: CATSRDASTGGYNEQFF
cdr3_nt: TGTGCCACCAGCAGAGATGCATCGACAGGGGGGTACAATGAGCAGTTCTTC
v_call: TRBV15
j_call: TRBJ2-1
d_call: TRBD1
clone_size: .

cdr3_aa: CASSERRTSNYGYTF
cdr3_nt: TGTGCCAGCAGTGAAAGGAGAACTTCTAACTATGGCTACACCTTC
v_call: TRBV2
j_call: TRBJ1-2
d_call: .
clone_size: .